The 16 T cell receptor beta chains below were found in one sample sequenced in a study of CD8 T cells in Susac syndrome. It was with random hexamers that 0.5 to 1 ug RNA was reverse transcribed. TCRdb re-called the immunoSEQ multiplex PCR reads with MiXCR, one entry per CDR3 protein. The profile covers 170,000 or so distinct CDR3 sequences, with 90% to 97% appearing a single time and around 0.12% taken by the ten largest. Sequenced sample: CD4+ T cells from PBMCs. These receptors were collected from a human donor with Susac syndrome.

The rearrangement joins TRBV6-6 to TRBJ2-7, with 8 bases lining up with TRBD2. This CDR3 is built from 16 residues. With 2 bases clipped from V and 2 bases from J, the junction kept 8 bases outside the gene matches. Germline V CDR1 and CDR2: MNHNY, SVGAGI (reference sequence). The CDR3 sequence: CASSYDIAGSAYEQYV. DNA of the CDR3: TGTGCCAGCAGTTACGACATAGCGGGGTCAGCCTACGAGCAGTACGTC.

The genes are TRBV7-9 and TRBJ2-3; 9 bases map to TRBD2. The CDR3 has 16 residues. The junction had 4 bases not matched to a gene; V was cut back by 2 bases and J by 1 base. Germline V gives CDR1 SEHNR, CDR2 FQNEAQ (reference sequence). In DNA, the CDR3 is TGTGCCAGCAGCTTACCGAGACTAGCGGGCACAGATACGCAGTATTTT. Protein product: CASSLPRLAGTDTQYF.

This chain uses TRBV2 with TRBJ2-5; D remains ambiguous. Trimming took 8 bases from V and 2 from J, leaving 6 bases between them. Germline V gene data show CDR1 as SNHLY and CDR2 as FYNNEI. CDR3 length: 11 residues. The CDR3 loop reads CASEFQETQYF. In DNA form, the CDR3 reads TGTGCCAGCGAATTTCAAGAGACCCAGTACTTC.

The CDR3 protein is CATSRDPLDNIQYF. CDR3 DNA sequence: TGTGCCACCAGCAGAGATCCGTTGGATAACATTCAGTACTTC. The chain uses TRBV15 and TRBJ2-4, with D unresolved. Per germline, CDR1 LNHNV and CDR2 YYDKDF (reference sequence). V dropped 0 bases and J dropped 7 bases, with 10 bases sitting between them. The CDR3 is made up of 14 amino acids. Combining the CDR3 with reference TRBV15 and TRBJ2-4 gives the whole variable domain DAMVIQNPRYQVTQFGKPVTLSCSQTLNHNVMYWYQQKSSQAPKLLFHYYDKDFNNEADTPDNFQSRRPNTSFCFLDIRSPGLGDTAMYLCATSRDPLDNIQYFGAGTRLSVL.

V and J are TRBV4-2 and TRBJ2-1, with a weak D call TRBD1 (5 bases). Germline loops: CDR1 LGHNA, CDR2 YNFKEQ. The CDR3 length is 14 residues. The V gene lost 1 base and the J gene lost 6 bases, with 10 bases spanning the gap. CDR3 sequence reads: CASSQAEGANEQFF. The CDR3 nucleotides are TGTGCCAGCAGCCAAGCGGAAGGGGCCAATGAGCAGTTCTTC.

This clonotype was seen a single time. The chain links TRBV11-2 to TRBJ2-1, with 8 bases lining up with TRBD2. After removal of 2 bases from V and 9 bases from J, the junction contained 6 bases not matched to a gene. The CDR3 sequence is 14 residues long. Per germline, CDR1 SGHAT and CDR2 FQNNGV. This CDR3 reads CASSLSGSLGEQFF. CDR3 nucleotides: TGTGCCAGCAGCTTAAGCGGGAGTTTAGGTGAGCAGTTCTTC.

V and J are TRBV7-2 and TRBJ2-5; D is possibly TRBD2 (5 bases). CDR1 and CDR2 from the germline V gene are SGHTA and FQGNSA. Trimming removed 5 bases at V and 4 bases at J, with 17 bases between. CDR3 length equals 15 residues. The DNA of the CDR3 is TGTGCCAGCAGCCCCCAACGAGGGCTCGGAGAGACCCAGTACTTC. As protein: CASSPQRGLGETQYF.

DNA for the CDR3: TGTGCCTGGAGTCAGGGCAATCAGCCCCAGCATTTT. Translated: CAWSQGNQPQHF. The J gene is TRBJ1-5, the V gene TRBV30; D unclear. Germline V gives CDR1 GTSNPN, CDR2 SVGIG (reference sequence). Trimming removed 2 bases from V and 2 bases from J, with 4 bases in between. There are 12 residues in the CDR3.

The chain carries TRBV30 and TRBJ2-7, with 9 bases lining up with TRBD1. The J segment lost 6 bases and the V segment lost 3 bases, leaving 21 bases of the junction unmatched. This CDR3 has 18 residues. CDR1 and CDR2 from the germline V gene are GTSNPN and SVGIG (reference sequence). CDR3 coding DNA: TGTGCCTGGAGCCAATTGCGGGACAGGGAGAAAGGGGGATCCGAGCAGTACGTC. Translating gives CAWSQLRDREKGGSEQYV.

The chain has TRBV18 and TRBJ2-5; perhaps TRBD1 as D (5 bases). Trimming took off 3 bases at V and 1 base at J, with 9 bases between the two ends. The CDR3 has 14 residues. Germline CDR1 is KGHSH and CDR2 is LQKENI. The DNA for the CDR3 is TGTGCCAGCTCACCCTCTAGGGGCCAAGAGACCCAGTACTTC. This translates into CASSPSRGQETQYF.

The chain employs TRBV2 and TRBJ2-7; 9 bases are a match to TRBD1. The junction had 7 bases not matched to a gene; V was cut back by 1 base and J by 3 bases. This CDR3 has 16 amino acids. CDR1 and CDR2 from the germline V gene are SNHLY and FYNNEI. Here the CDR3 reads CASSEGPGQGGYEQYF. CDR3 nucleotide sequence: TGTGCCAGCAGTGAAGGTCCGGGACAGGGTGGCTACGAGCAGTACTTC.

The chain joins TRBV9 to TRBJ2-5; 8 positions agree with TRBD2. Germline V lookup: CDR1 SGDLS, CDR2 YYNGEE. Trimming took 4 bases from V and 5 from J; bases not matched to a gene: 10. The CDR3 totals 15 residues. CDR3 residues: CASSLGLGEGETQYF. CDR3 sequence (DNA): TGTGCCAGCAGCCTGGGACTAGGGGAAGGGGAGACCCAGTACTTC.

The J gene is TRBJ1-2, the V gene TRBV30; the D gene is possibly TRBD1 (5 bases). Germline values: CDR1 GTSNPN, CDR2 SVGIG (reference sequence). CDR3 length: 13 residues. Trimming pared 3 bases from V and 7 bases from J, leaving 15 bases between. The CDR3 DNA reads as TGTGCCTGGAGGGGGCCCGGAGGCGGTGGCTACACCTTC. Protein sequence: CAWRGPGGGGYTF.

This sequence joins TRBV30 and TRBJ2-1, with 11 bases that match TRBD2. J lost 4 bases, V lost 4 bases, and 6 bases had no gene match. The germline CDR1 and CDR2 sequences are GTSNPN and SVGIG (reference sequence). CDR3 length: 15 amino acids. CDR3 bases: TGTGCCTGGACCGCAGGGACTAGCGGATACAATGAGCAGTTCTTC. Amino acids: CAWTAGTSGYNEQFF.

V gene TRBV5-1 combines with J gene TRBJ2-3; D could derive from TRBD1 or TRBD2 (5 bases each). CDR1 SGHRS and CDR2 YFSETQ come from the germline V gene. The CDR3 spans 13 residues. V was cut by 4 bases and J by 5 bases, with 11 bases left in between. For the CDR3, the DNA is TGCGCCAGCAGCGGGGACGTGGAAGATACGCAGTATTTT. This encodes CASSGDVEDTQYF.

This clonotype turned up a few times. The chain couples TRBV30 to TRBJ1-3, with unresolved D. This CDR3 is 13 amino acids long. Germline lookup yields CDR1 GTSNPN and CDR2 SVGIG (reference sequence). Trimming pared 2 bases from V and 4 bases from J, leaving 9 bases between. The CDR3 DNA reads TGTGCCTGGAGTAGTAACATCGGAAACACCATATATTTT. Translation gives CAWSSNIGNTIYF. Combining the CDR3 with reference TRBV30 and TRBJ1-3 gives the whole variable domain SQTIHQWPATLVQPVGSPLSLECTVEGTSNPNLYWYRQAAGRGLQLLFYSVGIGQISSEVPQNLSASRPQDRQFILSSKKLLLSDSGFYLCAWSSNIGNTIYFGEGSWLTVV.